This TCR beta chain was recovered during a study of cytomegalovirus exposure and HLA in healthy donors. Whole-study results and caveats: Cytomegalovirus-associated TCR beta chains were listed, numbering 164. Despite most TCR sequences being rare, some public TCRs occurred in many donors.

Assay used: immunoSEQ multiplex PCR; TCRdb lists only in-frame clones, some missing. The sample carries 250,000 to 300,000 clones, around 91% recorded once. Germline values: CDR1 SGHTA, CDR2 FQGNSA. V shed 0 bases and J shed 2 bases, with 5 bases lying between them. CDR3 length equals 14 residues. This clone occurred a few times. The antigen remains unidentified. This TCR came from a young woman in good health and CMV-seronegative. This sequence joins TRBV7-2 and TRBJ1-5; D is ambiguous. Sample: PBMCs. Here the CDR3 DNA reads TGTGCCAGCAGCTTAGCGGCAGGCAATCAGCCCCAGCATTTT. It yields the protein CASSLAAGNQPQHF. The full variable domain, completed using reference TRBV7-2 and TRBJ1-5, is GAGVSQSPSNKVTEKGKDVELRCDPISGHTALYWYRQSLGQGLEFLIYFQGNSAPDKSGLPSDRFSAERTGGSVSTLTIQRTQQEDSAVYLCASSLAAGNQPQHFGDGTRLSIL.